Listed below are T cell receptor beta chains from one sample, sequenced in a study of T-cell reconstitution after alpha-beta-depleted transplantation in children. Via MiXCR, TCRdb re-called the PCR reads, giving one row per CDR3 protein. In the table there are 250,000 to 400,000 distinct CDR3 sequences, about a quarter of which are singletons. Source: PBMCs, mostly from graft donor cells, taken 180 days after TCRalphabeta/CD19-depleted stem cell transplant. These receptor sequences come from a male patient under 18 who had a stem cell transplant for acute lymphoblastic leukemia, so the T cells may come from the graft donor. Both conserved end residues are part of each CDR3. The D gene is left open where the match is weak. Size values are once, few and many counts, or a class for expanded clones, and some rows have none.

V	J	size	D	CDR3	DNA
TRBV27	TRBJ2-7	few	.	CASSLVGQGLADEQYF	TGTGCCAGCAGTTTGGTGGGCCAGGGGTTGGCGGACGAGCAGTACTTC
TRBV30	TRBJ2-7	many	.	CAWSVQQGGQYF	TGTGCCTGGAGTGTACAGCAGGGGGGGCAGTACTTC
TRBV4-1	TRBJ2-7	few	TRBD2	CASSQAPRLATYEQYF	TGCGCCAGCAGCCAAGCCCCCCGACTAGCGACCTACGAGCAGTACTTC
TRBV12-3/TRBV12-4	TRBJ2-1	few	.	CASSLSPWTTRQFF	TGTGCCAGCAGTTTATCCCCCTGGACTACTCGGCAGTTCTTC
TRBV2	TRBJ2-6	.	TRBD1	CASSGGRGNDVAGANVLTF	TGTGCCAGCAGTGGGGGCAGGGGGAACGACGTCGCTGGGGCCAACGTCCTGACTTTC
TRBV20-1	TRBJ2-1	once	.	CSADGTSQTYNEQFF	TGCAGTGCTGACGGGACTTCTCAAACCTACAATGAGCAGTTCTTC
TRBV27	TRBJ2-7	few	.	CASSLPDTYEQYF	TGTGCCAGCAGTTTACCGGACACCTACGAGCAGTACTTC
TRBV18	TRBJ2-7	once	.	CASSPIGAHTYEQYF	TGTGCCAGCTCACCGATCGGGGCCCACACCTACGAGCAGTACTTC
TRBV25-1	TRBJ2-1	.	TRBD2	CASSEGGVSRQFF	TGTGCCAGCAGTGAGGGGGGGGTGAGTCGGCAGTTCTTC
TRBV20-1	TRBJ1-1	.	.	CSASNLEDTEAFF	TGCAGTGCTTCTAACCTCGAGGACACTGAAGCTTTCTTT
TRBV11-2	TRBJ2-2	.	TRBD1	CALRPGQGGGELFF	TGTGCCCTCCGTCCTGGACAGGGGGGTGGGGAGCTGTTTTTT
TRBV28	TRBJ1-1	.	.	CASSLERGRKAEAFF	TGTGCCAGCAGTTTGGAAAGGGGTCGAAAGGCTGAAGCTTTCTTT
TRBV24-1	TRBJ2-5	few	.	CATSAADRAGWETQYF	TGTGCCACCAGTGCCGCCGACAGGGCGGGATGGGAGACCCAGTACTTC
TRBV12-3/TRBV12-4	TRBJ1-2	.	.	CASSLSAQVLYGYTF	TGTGCCAGCAGTTTGTCAGCACAGGTCCTCTATGGCTACACCTTC
TRBV20-1	TRBJ2-7	few	.	CSARDTAKFAYEQYF	TGCAGTGCTAGAGACACGGCGAAGTTTGCCTACGAGCAGTACTTC
TRBV29-1	TRBJ2-3	.	TRBD2	CSVPRVAGDGTDTQYF	TGCAGCGTCCCGAGGGTAGCGGGAGATGGCACAGATACGCAGTATTTT
TRBV5-6	TRBJ1-2	.	TRBD1	CASLGLDRAGNYGYTF	TGTGCCAGCCTGGGTTTGGACAGGGCTGGTAACTATGGCTACACCTTC
TRBV5-1	TRBJ2-7	.	TRBD1	CASSLRQGPYEQYF	TGCGCCAGCAGCTTGAGACAGGGTCCCTACGAGCAGTACTTC
TRBV4-1	TRBJ1-1	few	TRBD1	CASSQGQSINTEAFF	TGCGCCAGCAGCCAGGGACAGTCGATTAACACTGAAGCTTTCTTT
TRBV12-3/TRBV12-4	TRBJ1-4	few	.	CASSFGGLNEKLFF	TGTGCCAGCAGTTTCGGGGGCCTTAATGAAAAACTGTTTTTT
TRBV5-1	TRBJ2-3	.	.	CASSSANTDTQYF	TGCGCCAGCAGCTCCGCTAACACAGATACGCAGTATTTT
TRBV11-2	TRBJ2-1	few	.	CASRPWSTYNEQFF	TGTGCCAGCAGACCCTGGTCGACCTACAATGAGCAGTTCTTC
TRBV2	TRBJ2-7	.	.	CARSRALLFEQYF	TGTGCCCGCTCAAGGGCACTATTGTTTGAGCAGTACTTC
TRBV28	TRBJ1-1	once	.	CASSLARVFRKGTMNTEAFF	TGTGCCAGCAGTTTGGCTCGCGTGTTTAGAAAGGGGACCATGAACACTGAAGCTTTCTTT
TRBV4-1	TRBJ1-2	few	.	CASKSPWRNYGYTF	TGCGCCAGCAAATCACCATGGAGGAATTATGGCTACACCTTC
TRBV20-1	TRBJ2-1	.	.	CSARVRAGNEQFF	TGCAGTGCTAGAGTGAGGGCGGGAAATGAGCAGTTCTTC
TRBV4-1	TRBJ2-7	few	TRBD1	CASSHPTRTGGSYEQYF	TGCGCCAGCAGCCACCCCACTCGGACAGGGGGGAGCTACGAGCAGTACTTC
TRBV18	TRBJ1-1	.	.	CASSPIRGPTGNTEAFF	TGTGCCAGCTCACCAATCAGGGGCCCCACAGGGAACACTGAAGCTTTCTTT
TRBV15	TRBJ2-2	few	.	CATSARQAWAGELFF	TGTGCCACCAGCGCCCGACAGGCCTGGGCCGGGGAGCTGTTTTTT
TRBV18	TRBJ2-7	.	TRBD1	CASSPGTADYEQYF	TGTGCCAGCTCACCTGGGACAGCCGACTACGAGCAGTACTTC
TRBV5-1	TRBJ2-1	.	TRBD2	CASSLAASGRAYNEQFF	TGCGCCAGCAGCTTGGCGGCTAGCGGGAGAGCCTACAATGAGCAGTTCTTC
TRBV19	TRBJ2-2	few	.	CASSIRTVTGELFF	TGTGCCAGTAGTATTCGGACAGTCACCGGGGAGCTGTTTTTT
TRBV5-1	TRBJ2-3	few	.	CASRSVSTDTQYF	TGCGCCAGCAGATCGGTGAGCACAGATACGCAGTATTTT
TRBV12-3/TRBV12-4	TRBJ2-1	.	TRBD2	CASSTSGRGHEQFF	TGTGCCAGCAGTACTAGCGGGAGGGGGCATGAGCAGTTCTTC
TRBV2	TRBJ1-2	.	TRBD1	CASSPGQGSFGYGYTF	TGTGCCAGCAGCCCTGGACAGGGATCATTCGGCTATGGCTACACCTTC